This T cell receptor beta chain was observed in a study of cytomegalovirus exposure and HLA in healthy donors. The sample holds a few counts of this clone. Primers included in the PCR were 60 Vbeta and 13 Jbeta primers. Repertoires were generated with immunoSEQ multiplex PCR, while TCRdb's copy carries only in-frame clones and drops some. Of approximately 180,000 clones listed, 84% are singletons. The CDR3 consists of 15 residues. CDR1 is SGDLS and CDR2 is YYNGEE in the germline V gene. The J segment lost 6 bases and the V segment lost 3 bases, leaving 10 bases of the junction unmatched. The rearrangement uses TRBV9 and TRBJ2-7, with 9 positions matching TRBD1. This clonotype was sampled from a girl aged 5 to 17 in good health and CMV-seropositive. The sequenced sample was PBMCs. CDR3 loop: CASSAGPGQGAEQYF. CDR3 in DNA: TGTGCCAGCAGCGCGGGGCCGGGACAGGGTGCCGAGCAGTACTTC. Full variable domain (outside the CDR3, taken from reference TRBV9 and TRBJ2-7): DSGVTQTPKHLITATGQRVTLRCSPRSGDLSVYWYQQSLDQGLQFLIQYYNGEERAKGNILERFSAQQFPDLHSELNLSSLELGDSALYFCASSAGPGQGAEQYFGPGTRLTVT.